In this sample, the clone carrying this T cell receptor beta chain turned up a few times. The CDR3 spans 15 residues. CDR1 is MDHEN and CDR2 is SYDVKM in the germline V gene. V was shortened by 6 bases and J by 3 bases, with 16 bases between the two germline ends. The entry originates in a study of CD8 T cells in ankylosing spondylitis. TCRdb reprocessed the 5' RACE reads via MiXCR and lists one record per CDR3 protein. The data show hundreds of thousands of distinct CDR3 sequences, with roughly 32% seen just once and roughly 4% held by the top ten. The sample taken for sequencing was blood, either unsorted or a sorted T cell fraction (not recorded which). The TCR comes from a male donor with ankylosing spondylitis or in good health (not recorded which). The rearrangement links TRBV28 to TRBJ2-3; TRBD1 is a possible D gene (5 bases). CDR3 nucleotides: TGTGCCAGCAGACTGGGGCCAGGGATGACAGATACGCAGTATTTT. Its translation: CASRLGPGMTDTQYF. Filled out from reference TRBV28 and TRBJ2-3, the complete variable domain reads DVKVTQSSRYLVKRTGEKVFLECVQDMDHENMFWYRQDPGLGLRLIYFSYDVKMKEKGDIPEGYSVSREKKERFSLILESASTNQTSMYLCASRLGPGMTDTQYFGPGTRLTVL.